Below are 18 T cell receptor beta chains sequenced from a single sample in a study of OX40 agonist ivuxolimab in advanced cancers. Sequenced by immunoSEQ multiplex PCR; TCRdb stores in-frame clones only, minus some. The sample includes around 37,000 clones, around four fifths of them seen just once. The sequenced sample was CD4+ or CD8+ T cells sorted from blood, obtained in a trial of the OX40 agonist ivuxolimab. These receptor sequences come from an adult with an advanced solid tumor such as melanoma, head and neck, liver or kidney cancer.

The CDR3 is CSVARTAGNTEAFF. The CDR3 DNA reads TGCAGCGTTGCCCGGACAGCGGGAAACACTGAAGCTTTCTTT. The rearrangement joins TRBV29-1 to TRBJ1-1; possible D gene TRBD1, 6 bases. The V end lost 4 bases, the J end lost 2 bases, and 14 bases lay between the germline ends. This CDR3 is 14 amino acids long. Germline CDR1 reads SQVTM; CDR2 reads ANQGSEA.

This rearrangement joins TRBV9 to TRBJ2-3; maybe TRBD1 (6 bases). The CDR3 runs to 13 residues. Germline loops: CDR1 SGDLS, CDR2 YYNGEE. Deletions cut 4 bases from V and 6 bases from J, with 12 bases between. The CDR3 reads CASSPRGGDTQYF. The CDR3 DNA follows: TGTGCCAGCAGCCCCAGGGGTGGGGATACGCAGTATTTT.

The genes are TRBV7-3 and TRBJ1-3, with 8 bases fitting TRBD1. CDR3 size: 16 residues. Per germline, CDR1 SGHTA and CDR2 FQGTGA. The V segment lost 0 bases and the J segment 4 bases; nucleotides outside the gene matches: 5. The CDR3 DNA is TGTGCCAGCAGCTTAACGGGACAGGTTTTCGGAAACACCATATATTTT. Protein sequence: CASSLTGQVFGNTIYF. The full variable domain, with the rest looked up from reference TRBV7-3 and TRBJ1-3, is GAGVSQTPSNKVTEKGKYVELRCDPISGHTALYWYRQSLGQGPEFLIYFQGTGAADDSGLPNDRFFAVRPEGSVSTLKIQRTERGDSAVYLCASSLTGQVFGNTIYFGEGSWLTVV.

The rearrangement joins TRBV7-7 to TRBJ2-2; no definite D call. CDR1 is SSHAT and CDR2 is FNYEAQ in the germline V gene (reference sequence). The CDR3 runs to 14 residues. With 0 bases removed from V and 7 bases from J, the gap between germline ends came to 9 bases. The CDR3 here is CASSLALGYGELFF. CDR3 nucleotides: TGTGCCAGCAGCTTAGCTCTAGGGTACGGGGAGCTGTTTTTT.

CDR3 in DNA: TGTGCCAGCAGCTTATCAGGGCGAGAAAAACTGTTTTTT. Translating gives CASSLSGREKLFF. This chain uses TRBV11-2 with TRBJ1-4; weak D call: TRBD1 (5 bases). Deletions cut 2 bases from V and 8 bases from J, with 9 bases between. The CDR3 has 13 amino acids. Germline V gene data show CDR1 as SGHAT and CDR2 as FQNNGV.

The CDR3: CSVAAGLVTDTQYF. Written as DNA, the CDR3 is TGCAGCGTTGCCGCGGGACTAGTGACAGATACGCAGTATTTT. The chain links TRBV29-1 to TRBJ2-3, with 8 bases fitting TRBD2. This CDR3 spans 14 amino acids. With V trimmed by 4 bases and J by 3 bases, 6 bases remained unmatched. Germline V gene data show CDR1 as SQVTM and CDR2 as ANQGSEA.

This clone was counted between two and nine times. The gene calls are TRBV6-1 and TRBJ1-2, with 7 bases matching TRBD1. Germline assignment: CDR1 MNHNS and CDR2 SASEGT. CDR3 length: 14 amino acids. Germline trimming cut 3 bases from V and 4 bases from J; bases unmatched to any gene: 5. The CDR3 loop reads CASSEDRFFYGYTF. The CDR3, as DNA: TGTGCCAGCAGTGAGGACAGGTTCTTCTATGGCTACACCTTC.

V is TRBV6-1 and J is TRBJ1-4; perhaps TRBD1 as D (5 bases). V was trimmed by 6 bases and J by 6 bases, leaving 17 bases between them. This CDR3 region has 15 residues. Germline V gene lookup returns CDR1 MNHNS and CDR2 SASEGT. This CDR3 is CASRPGTDQYEKLFF. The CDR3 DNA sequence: TGTGCCAGCAGACCCGGGACTGACCAATATGAAAAACTGTTTTTT.

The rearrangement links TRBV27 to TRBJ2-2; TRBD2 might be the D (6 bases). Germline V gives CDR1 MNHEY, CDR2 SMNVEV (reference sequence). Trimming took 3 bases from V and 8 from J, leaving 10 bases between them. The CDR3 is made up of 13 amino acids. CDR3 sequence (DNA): TGTGCCAGCAGTTTCGCGCGGGGAGGGGAGCTGTTTTTT. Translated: CASSFARGGELFF.

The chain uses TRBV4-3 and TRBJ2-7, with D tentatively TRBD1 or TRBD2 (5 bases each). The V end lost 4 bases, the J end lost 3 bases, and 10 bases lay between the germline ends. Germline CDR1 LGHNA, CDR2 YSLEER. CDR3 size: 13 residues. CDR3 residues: CASSRGTFYEQYF. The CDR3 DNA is TGCGCCAGCAGCCGAGGGACGTTCTACGAGCAGTACTTC.

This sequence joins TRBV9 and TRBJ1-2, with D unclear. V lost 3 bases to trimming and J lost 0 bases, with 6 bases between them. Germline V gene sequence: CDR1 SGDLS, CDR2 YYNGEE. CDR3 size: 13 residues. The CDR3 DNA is TGTGCCAGCAGCGCGGCCACTAACTATGGCTACACCTTC. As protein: CASSAATNYGYTF.

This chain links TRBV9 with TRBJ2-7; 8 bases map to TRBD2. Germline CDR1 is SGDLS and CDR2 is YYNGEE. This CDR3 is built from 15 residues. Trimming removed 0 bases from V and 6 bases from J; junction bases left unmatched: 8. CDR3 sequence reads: CASSVGSSGSREQYF. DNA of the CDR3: TGTGCCAGCAGCGTAGGGTCGAGCGGGAGCCGCGAGCAGTACTTC.

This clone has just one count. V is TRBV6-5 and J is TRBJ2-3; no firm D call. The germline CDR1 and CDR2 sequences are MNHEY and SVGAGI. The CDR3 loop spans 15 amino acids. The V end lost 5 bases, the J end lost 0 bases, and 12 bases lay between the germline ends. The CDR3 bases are TGTGCCAGCAGTAAGATGGCTTCAAGCACAGATACGCAGTATTTT. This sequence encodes CASSKMASSTDTQYF.

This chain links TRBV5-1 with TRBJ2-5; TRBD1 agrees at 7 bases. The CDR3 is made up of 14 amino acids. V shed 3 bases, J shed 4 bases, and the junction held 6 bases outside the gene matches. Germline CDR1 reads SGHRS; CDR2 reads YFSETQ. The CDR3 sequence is CASSSGQRIETQYF. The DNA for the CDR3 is TGCGCCAGCAGCTCGGGACAGCGGATAGAGACCCAGTACTTC.

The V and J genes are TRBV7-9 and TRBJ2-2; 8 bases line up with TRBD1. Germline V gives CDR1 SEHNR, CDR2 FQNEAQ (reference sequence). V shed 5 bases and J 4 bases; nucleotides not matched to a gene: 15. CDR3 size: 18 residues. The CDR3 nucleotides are TGTGCCAGCAGCCGTTTATCTTACAGGGGGTTGCTCACCGGGGAGCTGTTTTTT. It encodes CASSRLSYRGLLTGELFF.

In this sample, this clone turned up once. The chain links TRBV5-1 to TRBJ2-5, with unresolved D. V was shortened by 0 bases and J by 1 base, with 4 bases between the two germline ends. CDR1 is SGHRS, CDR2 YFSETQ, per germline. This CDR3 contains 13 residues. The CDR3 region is CASSLVSQETQYF. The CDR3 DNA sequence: TGCGCCAGCAGCTTGGTCAGCCAAGAGACCCAGTACTTC.

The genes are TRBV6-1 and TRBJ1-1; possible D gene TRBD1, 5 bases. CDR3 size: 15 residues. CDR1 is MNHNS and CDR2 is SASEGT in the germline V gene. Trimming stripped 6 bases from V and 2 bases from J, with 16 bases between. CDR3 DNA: TGTGCCAGCAGCGTCTCCGGGGCGGGAAACACTGAAGCTTTCTTT. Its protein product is CASSVSGAGNTEAFF.

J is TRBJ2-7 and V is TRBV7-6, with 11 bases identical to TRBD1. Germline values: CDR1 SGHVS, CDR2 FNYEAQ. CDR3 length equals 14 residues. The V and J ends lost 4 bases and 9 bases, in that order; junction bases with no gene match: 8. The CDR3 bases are TGTGCCAGCAGCTCTCGGACAGGGGGCATCGTGCAGTACTTC. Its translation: CASSSRTGGIVQYF.